This T cell receptor (beta chain) was recovered during a study of control samples from healthy donors and cancer patients. Generated by immunoSEQ multiplex PCR, the TCRdb table keeps only in-frame clones and is missing some. The table includes about 140,000 clones, 75% to 95% detected once. Input material: blood. The TCR comes from a man aged 18 to 30 in good health.

CDR3 sequence reads: CASSLGSTDTQYF. As DNA, the CDR3 is TGTGCCAGCAGTTTAGGTAGTACAGATACGCAGTATTTT. The chain is built from TRBV12-3 or TRBV12-4 and TRBJ2-3; D remains unclear. The CDR3 sequence is 13 residues long. V was clipped by 1 base and J by 3 bases, with 5 bases between them.